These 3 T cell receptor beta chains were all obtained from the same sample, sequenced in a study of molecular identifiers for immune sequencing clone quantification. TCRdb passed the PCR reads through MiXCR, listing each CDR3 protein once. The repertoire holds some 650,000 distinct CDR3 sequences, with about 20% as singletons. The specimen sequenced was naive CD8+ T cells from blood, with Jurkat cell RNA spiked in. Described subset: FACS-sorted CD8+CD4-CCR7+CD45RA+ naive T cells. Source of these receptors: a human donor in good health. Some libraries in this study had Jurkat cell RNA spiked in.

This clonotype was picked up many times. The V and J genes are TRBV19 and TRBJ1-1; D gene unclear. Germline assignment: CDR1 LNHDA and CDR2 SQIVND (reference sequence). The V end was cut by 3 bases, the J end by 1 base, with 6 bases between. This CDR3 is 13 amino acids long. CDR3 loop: CASSIRPNTEAFF. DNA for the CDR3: TGTGCCAGTAGTATTAGACCGAACACTGAAGCTTTCTTT.

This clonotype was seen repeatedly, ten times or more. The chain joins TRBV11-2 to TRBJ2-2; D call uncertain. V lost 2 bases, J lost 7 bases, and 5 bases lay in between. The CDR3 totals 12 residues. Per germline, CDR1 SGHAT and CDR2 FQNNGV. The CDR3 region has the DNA TGTGCCAGCAGCTTAACGGTCGGGGAGCTGTTTTTT. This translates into CASSLTVGELFF.

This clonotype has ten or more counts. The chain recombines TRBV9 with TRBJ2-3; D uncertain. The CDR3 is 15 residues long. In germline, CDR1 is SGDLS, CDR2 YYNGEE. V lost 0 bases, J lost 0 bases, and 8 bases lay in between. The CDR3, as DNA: TGTGCCAGCAGCGTAGAACGGCGTAGCACAGATACGCAGTATTTT. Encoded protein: CASSVERRSTDTQYF.